The present TCR beta chain was sequenced within a study of blood T cell repertoires in COVID-19. Overall study: There were acute and convalescent COVID-19 samples, and they came from the United States, Italy and Spain.

The authors' processing: Nucleated cell number was recorded as an estimate derived from reference gene primer amplification. TCRdb's copy holds only in-frame clones and misses some; the assay was immunoSEQ multiplex PCR. V and J calls and clone size are given by that table; D and trimming were obtained from the DNA. The repertoire consists of just under 100,000 clones, with about 86% occurring once and the leading ten covering 10% to 15%. This CDR3 has 15 residues. With V trimmed by 5 bases and J by 6 bases, 5 bases remained unmatched. Germline CDR1 and CDR2: SGHAT and FQNNGV. The material sequenced was peripheral blood. This clonotype originated in a woman aged 55-70 years in a cohort sampled during active or convalescent COVID-19. This chain links TRBV11-2 with TRBJ2-1, with TRBD2 matching 12 bases. DNA of the CDR3: TGTGCCAGCAGCCCTGGACTAGCGGGATCCAATGAGCAGTTCTTC. It codes for CASSPGLAGSNEQFF. The full variable domain, its missing parts supplied by reference TRBV11-2 and TRBJ2-1, is EAGVAQSPRYKIIEKRQSVAFWCNPISGHATLYWYQQILGQGPKLLIQFQNNGVVDDSQLPKDRFSAERLKGVDSTLKIQPAKLEDSAVYLCASSPGLAGSNEQFFGPGTRLTVL.